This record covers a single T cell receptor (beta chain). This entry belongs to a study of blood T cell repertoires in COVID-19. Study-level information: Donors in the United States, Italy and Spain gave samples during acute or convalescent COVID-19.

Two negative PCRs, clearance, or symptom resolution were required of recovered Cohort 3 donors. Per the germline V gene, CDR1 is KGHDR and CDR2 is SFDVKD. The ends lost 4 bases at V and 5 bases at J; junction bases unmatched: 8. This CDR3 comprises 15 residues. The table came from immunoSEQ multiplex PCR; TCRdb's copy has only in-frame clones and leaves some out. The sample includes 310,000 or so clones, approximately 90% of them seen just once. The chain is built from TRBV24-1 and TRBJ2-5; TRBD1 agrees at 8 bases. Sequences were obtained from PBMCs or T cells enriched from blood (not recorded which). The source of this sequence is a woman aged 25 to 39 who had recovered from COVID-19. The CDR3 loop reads CATSELQGGRETQYF. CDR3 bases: TGTGCCACCAGTGAACTACAGGGGGGTAGGGAGACCCAGTACTTC.